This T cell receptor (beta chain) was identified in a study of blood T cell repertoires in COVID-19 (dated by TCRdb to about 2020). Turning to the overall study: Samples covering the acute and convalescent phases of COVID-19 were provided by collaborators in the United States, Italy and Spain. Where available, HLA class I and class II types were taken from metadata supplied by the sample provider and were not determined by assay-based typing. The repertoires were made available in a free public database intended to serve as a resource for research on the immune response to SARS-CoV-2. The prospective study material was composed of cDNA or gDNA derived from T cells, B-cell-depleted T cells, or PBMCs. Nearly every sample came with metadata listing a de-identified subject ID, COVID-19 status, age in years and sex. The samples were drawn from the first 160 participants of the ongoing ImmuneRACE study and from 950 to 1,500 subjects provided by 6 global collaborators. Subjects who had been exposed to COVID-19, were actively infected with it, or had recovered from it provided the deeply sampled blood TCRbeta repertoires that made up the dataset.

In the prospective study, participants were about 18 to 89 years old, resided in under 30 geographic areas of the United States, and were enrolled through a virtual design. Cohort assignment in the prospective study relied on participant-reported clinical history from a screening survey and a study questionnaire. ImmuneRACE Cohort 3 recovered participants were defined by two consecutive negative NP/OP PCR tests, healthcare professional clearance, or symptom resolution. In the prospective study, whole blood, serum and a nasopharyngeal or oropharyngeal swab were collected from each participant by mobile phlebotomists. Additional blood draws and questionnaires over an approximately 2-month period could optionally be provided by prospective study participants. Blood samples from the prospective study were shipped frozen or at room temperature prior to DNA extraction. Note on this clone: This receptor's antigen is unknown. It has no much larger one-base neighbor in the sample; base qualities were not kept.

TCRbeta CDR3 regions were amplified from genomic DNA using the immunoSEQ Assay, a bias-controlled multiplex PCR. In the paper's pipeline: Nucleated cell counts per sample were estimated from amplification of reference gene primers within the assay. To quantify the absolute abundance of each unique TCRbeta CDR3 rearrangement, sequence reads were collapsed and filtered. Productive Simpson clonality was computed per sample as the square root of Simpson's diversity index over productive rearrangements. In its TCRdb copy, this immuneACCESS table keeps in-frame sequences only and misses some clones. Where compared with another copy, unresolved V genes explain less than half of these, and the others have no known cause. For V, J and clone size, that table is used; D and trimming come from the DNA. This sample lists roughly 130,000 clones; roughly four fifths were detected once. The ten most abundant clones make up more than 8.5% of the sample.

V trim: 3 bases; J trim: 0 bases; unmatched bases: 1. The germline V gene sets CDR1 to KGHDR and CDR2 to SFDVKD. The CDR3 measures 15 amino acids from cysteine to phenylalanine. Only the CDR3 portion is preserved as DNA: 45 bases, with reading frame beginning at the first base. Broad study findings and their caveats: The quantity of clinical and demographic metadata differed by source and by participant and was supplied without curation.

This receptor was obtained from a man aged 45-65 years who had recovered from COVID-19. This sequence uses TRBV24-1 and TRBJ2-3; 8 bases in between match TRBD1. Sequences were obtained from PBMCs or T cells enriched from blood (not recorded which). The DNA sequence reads TGTGCCACCAGTGATCGACAGGGGAGCACAGATACGCAGTATTTT. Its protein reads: CATSDRQGSTDTQYF.